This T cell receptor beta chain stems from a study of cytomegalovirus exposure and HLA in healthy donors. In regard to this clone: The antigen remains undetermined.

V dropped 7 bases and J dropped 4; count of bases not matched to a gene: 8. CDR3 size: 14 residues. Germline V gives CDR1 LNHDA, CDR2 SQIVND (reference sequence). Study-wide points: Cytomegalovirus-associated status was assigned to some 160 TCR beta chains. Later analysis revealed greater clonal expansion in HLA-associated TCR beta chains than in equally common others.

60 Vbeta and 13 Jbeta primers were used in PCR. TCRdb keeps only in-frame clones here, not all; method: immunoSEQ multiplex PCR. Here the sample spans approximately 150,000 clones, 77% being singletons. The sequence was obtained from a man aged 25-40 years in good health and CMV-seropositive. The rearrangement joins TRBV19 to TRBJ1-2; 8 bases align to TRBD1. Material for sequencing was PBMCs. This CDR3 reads CASTPDRGSYGYTF. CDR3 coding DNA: TGTGCCAGTACCCCCGACAGGGGAAGCTATGGCTACACCTTC.